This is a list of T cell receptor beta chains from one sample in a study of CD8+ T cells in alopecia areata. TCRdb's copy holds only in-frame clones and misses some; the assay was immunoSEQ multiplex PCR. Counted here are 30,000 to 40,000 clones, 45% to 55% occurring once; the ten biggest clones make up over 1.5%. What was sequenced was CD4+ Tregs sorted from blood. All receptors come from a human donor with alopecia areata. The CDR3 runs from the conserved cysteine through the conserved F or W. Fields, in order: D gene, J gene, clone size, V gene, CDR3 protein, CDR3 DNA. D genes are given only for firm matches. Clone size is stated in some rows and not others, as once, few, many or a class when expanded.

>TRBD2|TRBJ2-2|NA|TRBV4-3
CASSLLELAGEGGGELFF
TGCGCCAGCAGCCTACTCGAGCTAGCGGGAGAAGGTGGCGGGGAGCTGTTTTTT
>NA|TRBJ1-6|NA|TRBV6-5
CASSYNWGGNSPLHF
TGTGCCAGCAGTTACAACTGGGGAGGTAATTCACCCCTCCACTTT
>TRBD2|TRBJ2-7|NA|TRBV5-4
CASSLGPGGQTVVYEQYF
TGTGCCAGCAGCTTGGGGCCGGGAGGACAAACAGTTGTGTACGAGCAGTACTTC
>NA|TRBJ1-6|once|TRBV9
CASSVGRVENSPLHF
TGTGCCAGCAGCGTAGGGCGGGTGGAAAATTCACCCCTCCACTTT
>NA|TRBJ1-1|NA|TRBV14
CASSLLGTIGTEAFF
TGTGCCAGCAGCCTACTCGGGACAATTGGCACTGAAGCTTTCTTT
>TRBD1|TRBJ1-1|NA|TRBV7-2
CASSLGQGLLNTEAFF
TGTGCCAGCAGCCTCGGACAGGGGCTATTGAACACTGAAGCTTTCTTT
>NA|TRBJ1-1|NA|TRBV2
CASSNAYEAFF
TGTGCCAGCAGCAACGCTTACGAAGCTTTCTTT
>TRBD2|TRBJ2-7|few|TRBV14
CASSPLGLGPYEQYF
TGTGCCAGCAGCCCCCTCGGACTAGGCCCCTACGAGCAGTACTTC
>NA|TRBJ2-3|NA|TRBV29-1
CSVENGSGFSTDTQYF
TGCAGCGTTGAAAACGGAAGCGGGTTTAGCACAGATACGCAGTATTTT
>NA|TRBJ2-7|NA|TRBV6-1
CASYRGTYEQYF
TGTGCCAGTTATAGGGGTACCTACGAGCAGTACTTC
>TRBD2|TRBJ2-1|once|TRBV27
CASSLMVASGLNNEQFF
TGTGCCAGCAGTTTAATGGTTGCTAGCGGGCTCAACAATGAGCAGTTCTTC
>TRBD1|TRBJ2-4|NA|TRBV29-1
CSGTGQGASIQYF
TGCAGCGGTACGGGACAGGGGGCGAGCATTCAGTACTTC
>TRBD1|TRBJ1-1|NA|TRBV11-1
CASSPPGQGYTEAFF
TGTGCCAGCAGCCCCCCGGGACAGGGGTACACTGAAGCTTTCTTT
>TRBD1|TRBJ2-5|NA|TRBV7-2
CASSPDRGGEETQYF
TGCGCCAGCAGCCCGGACAGGGGAGGTGAAGAGACCCAGTACTTC
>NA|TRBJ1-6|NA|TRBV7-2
CASSSQGNSYNSPLHF
TGTGCCAGCAGCTCCCAGGGGAACTCCTATAATTCACCCCTCCACTTT
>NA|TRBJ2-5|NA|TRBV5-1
CASSTSPQETQYF
TGCGCCAGCTCGACGAGCCCCCAAGAGACCCAGTACTTC
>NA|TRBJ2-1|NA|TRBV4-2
CASSQDLVSLFF
TGTGCCAGCAGCCAAGATTTGGTCTCTCTGTTCTTC
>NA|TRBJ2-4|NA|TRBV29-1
CSVVRFGAYKNIQYF
TGCAGCGTTGTTAGGTTCGGGGCGTACAAAAACATTCAGTACTTC
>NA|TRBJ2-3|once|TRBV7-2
CASSLQQGPGTDTQYF
TGTGCCAGCAGCTTACAACAGGGTCCCGGCACAGATACGCAGTATTTT
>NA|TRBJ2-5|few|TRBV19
CASRNTGGPSSETQYF
TGTGCCAGTAGAAATACCGGGGGACCTAGCAGCGAGACCCAGTACTTC
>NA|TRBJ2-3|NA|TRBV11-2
CASSHSSMPDTQYF
TGTGCCAGCAGTCACTCCTCTATGCCAGATACGCAGTATTTT
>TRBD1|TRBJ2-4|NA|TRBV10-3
CAISEWGQPGGKNIQYF
TGTGCCATCAGTGAGTGGGGACAGCCAGGGGGCAAAAACATTCAGTACTTC